This record concerns one TCR beta chain sequence. It lacks a known antigen. Base-call qualities are not available, and no considerably larger clone is one nucleotide away. The data were taken from a study of blood T cell repertoires in COVID-19 (TCRdb year 2020). Background for the entire study: Samples from collaborators originated in the United States, Italy and Spain and spanned both the acute and convalescent phases of COVID-19. The prospective study material was composed of cDNA or gDNA derived from T cells, B-cell-depleted T cells, or PBMCs. Subjects who had been exposed to COVID-19, were actively infected with it, or had recovered from it provided the deeply sampled blood TCRbeta repertoires that made up the dataset. The repertoires were released in a freely available public database intended as a resource for research on the immune response to SARS-CoV-2. Samples were obtained from the ongoing ImmuneRACE study (first 160 participants) and from approximately 1,200 subjects provided by 6 global collaborators. The sample metadata nearly always contained a de-identified subject ID, COVID-19 status, age in years and sex. Where available, HLA class I and class II types were obtained from metadata supplied by the sample provider rather than from assay-based typing. Broader findings and caveats from the paper: Clinical and demographic metadata were provided uncurated, with the amount varying by source and participant.

The immunoSEQ Assay, a bias-controlled multiplex PCR, was used to amplify TCRbeta CDR3 regions from genomic DNA. The paper's data handling went like this. The number of nucleated cells in each sample was estimated by amplification of reference gene primers within the assay. To quantify the absolute abundance of each unique TCRbeta CDR3 rearrangement, sequence reads were collapsed and filtered. For each sample, productive Simpson clonality was calculated as the square root of Simpson's diversity index over productive rearrangements. The immuneACCESS repertoire file appears here via TCRdb, limited to in-frame rearrangements. These files lack a portion of the clones; in checked studies, under half of the deficit traces to unresolved V genes, and the cause of the others is not known. For V, J and clone size, that table is used; D and trimming come from the DNA. The sample profile shows about 270,000 clones; roughly 85% of them were found once. The ten most abundant clones make up 9.5% to 12% of the sample.

Each collaborating institution followed its own protocols to collect whole blood in K2EDTA tubes. Collaborator samples were shipped for TCRbeta analysis as frozen whole blood, isolated PBMCs, or DNA extracted from either sample type. This TCR derives from a woman in her 70s with acute or convalescent COVID-19. Sequencing was carried out using peripheral blood.

The CDR3 is CASVAQGALWTEAFF. The base sequence is TGTGCCAGCGTTGCTCAGGGGGCGCTTTGGACTGAAGCTTTCTTT. The chain links TRBV7-9 with TRBJ1-1, with 8 central nucleotides matching TRBD1. Ends trimmed: V by 8 bases, J by 5 bases; bases unmatched to a gene: 13. CDR1 is given as SEHNR and CDR2 as FQNEAQ, both from the germline V gene (reference sequence). The CDR3 goes from the cysteine to the phenylalanine over 15 residues. Only the CDR3 region is kept as DNA, spanning 45 bases read in frame from base 1.